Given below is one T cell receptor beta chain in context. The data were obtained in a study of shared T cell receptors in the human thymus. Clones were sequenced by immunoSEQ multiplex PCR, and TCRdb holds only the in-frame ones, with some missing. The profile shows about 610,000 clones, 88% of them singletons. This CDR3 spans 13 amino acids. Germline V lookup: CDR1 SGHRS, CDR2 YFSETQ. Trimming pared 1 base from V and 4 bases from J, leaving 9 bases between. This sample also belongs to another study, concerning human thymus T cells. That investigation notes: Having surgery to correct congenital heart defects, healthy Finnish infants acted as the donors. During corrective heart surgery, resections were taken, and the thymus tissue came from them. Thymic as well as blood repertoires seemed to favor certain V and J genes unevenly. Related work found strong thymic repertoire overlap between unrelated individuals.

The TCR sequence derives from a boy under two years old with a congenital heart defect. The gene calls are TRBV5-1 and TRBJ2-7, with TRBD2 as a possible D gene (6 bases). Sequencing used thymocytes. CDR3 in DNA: TGCGCCAGCAGCTTGTCGGAGGGGTACGAGCAGTACTTC. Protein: CASSLSEGYEQYF.